Shown below are 25 T cell receptor beta chains from a single sample sequenced in a study of cytomegalovirus exposure and HLA in healthy donors. 60 Vbeta and 13 Jbeta primers were used in PCR. Method: immunoSEQ multiplex PCR; TCRdb's copy keeps in-frame clones and lacks some. The profile covers more than 150,000 clones, with over 65% appearing a single time and less than 1.5% taken by the ten largest. Sequenced: PBMCs. All receptors derive from a man aged 18 to 30 in good health and CMV-seronegative.

The chain combines TRBV15 with TRBJ2-5; 11 bases map to TRBD2. The V segment lost 3 bases and the J segment 5 bases; nucleotides outside the gene matches: 8. The CDR3 runs 16 residues. Germline assignment: CDR1 LNHNV and CDR2 YYDKDF (reference sequence). The CDR3, as DNA: TGTGCCACCAGCAGGGGGCTAGCGGGAGGCTTTGAGACCCAGTACTTC. It encodes CATSRGLAGGFETQYF.

The genes are TRBV5-1 and TRBJ2-1, with 9 bases lining up with TRBD2. J lost 3 bases, V lost 4 bases, and 8 bases had no gene match. This CDR3 comprises 16 residues. Per the germline V gene, CDR1 is SGHRS and CDR2 is YFSETQ. The DNA of the CDR3 is TGCGCCAGCAGCGGAAGACTAGCGGAGAACTACAATGAGCAGTTCTTC. It codes for CASSGRLAENYNEQFF.

J is TRBJ2-7 and V is TRBV2; 14 bases line up with TRBD2. CDR1 is SNHLY and CDR2 is FYNNEI in the germline V gene. CDR3 size: 16 residues. V shed 5 bases, J shed 3 bases, and the junction held 6 bases outside the gene matches. The DNA of the CDR3 is TGTGCCAGCAGTCACGGGACTAGCGGGGGAGGCTACGAGCAGTACTTC. This gives the protein CASSHGTSGGGYEQYF.

The chain joins TRBV9 to TRBJ1-6; TRBD1 matches 11 bases. Germline V gene sequence: CDR1 SGDLS, CDR2 YYNGEE. CDR3 size: 18 residues. Germline trimming cut 0 bases from V and 4 bases from J; bases unmatched to any gene: 6. The CDR3 protein is CASSVEGTGGIYNSPLHF. CDR3 sequence (DNA): TGTGCCAGCAGCGTAGAAGGGACAGGGGGAATATATAATTCACCCCTCCACTTT.

The chain combines TRBV7-2 with TRBJ2-7; D not resolved. V was cut by 1 base and J by 8 bases, with 9 bases left in between. CDR3 length: 12 residues. Germline V gene data show CDR1 as SGHTA and CDR2 as FQGNSA. CDR3 in amino acids: CASSLDNFKQYF. CDR3 bases: TGTGCCAGCAGCTTAGATAACTTCAAGCAGTACTTC. The entire variable domain, with the rest obtained from reference TRBV7-2 and TRBJ2-7, is as follows: GAGVSQSPSNKVTEKGKDVELRCDPISGHTALYWYRQSLGQGLEFLIYFQGNSAPDKSGLPSDRFSAERTGGSVSTLTIQRTQQEDSAVYLCASSLDNFKQYFGPGTRLTVT.

The genes are TRBV7-2 and TRBJ2-7; D remains ambiguous. CDR1 and CDR2 from the germline V gene are SGHTA and FQGNSA. This CDR3 has 13 amino acids. V was shortened by 0 bases and J by 4 bases, with 7 bases between the two germline ends. The CDR3 is CASSLASAYEQYF. In nucleotides, the CDR3 is TGTGCCAGCAGCTTAGCGAGCGCTTACGAGCAGTACTTC.

V gene TRBV15 combines with J gene TRBJ1-4; the D gene is possibly TRBD1 (6 bases). Trimming shortened V by 1 base and J by 8 bases, and 11 bases separated the two germline ends. Germline assignment: CDR1 LNHNV and CDR2 YYDKDF (reference sequence). The CDR3 loop spans 14 amino acids. The CDR3 region is CATSRGTVREKLFF. In nucleotides, the CDR3 is TGTGCCACCAGCAGAGGGACAGTGAGGGAAAAACTGTTTTTT.

The chain has TRBV5-6 and TRBJ2-2; the D gene is possibly TRBD2 (5 bases). This CDR3 region has 18 residues. Germline CDR1 and CDR2: SGHDT and YYEEEE. Trimming shortened V by 1 base and J by 4 bases, and 20 bases separated the two germline ends. In DNA, the CDR3 is TGTGCCAGCAGCTTGTCTCGCTTCCTCGGGATCGTCACCGGGGAGCTGTTTTTT. Translating gives CASSLSRFLGIVTGELFF.

This chain uses TRBV7-2 with TRBJ2-2; 9 nucleotides align to TRBD1. Germline CDR1 is SGHTA and CDR2 is FQGNSA. V lost 3 bases to trimming and J lost 6 bases; unmatched junction nucleotides: 14. The CDR3 runs 18 residues. The CDR3 region has the DNA TGTGCCAGCAGCTTCTTAAGATCCGGGACAGGGAGACCCGGGGAGCTGTTTTTT. This sequence encodes CASSFLRSGTGRPGELFF.

This chain links TRBV18 with TRBJ2-7; TRBD1 agrees at 11 bases. Germline CDR1 is KGHSH and CDR2 is LQKENI. This CDR3 spans 18 amino acids. V lost 6 bases to trimming and J lost 6 bases; unmatched junction nucleotides: 19. CDR3 region: CASSQGQGAKLRGAEQYF. The CDR3 DNA reads TGTGCCAGCTCCCAAGGACAGGGGGCTAAATTACGGGGTGCCGAGCAGTACTTC.

The chain links TRBV4-1 to TRBJ2-1; D perhaps matches TRBD1 (6 bases). V dropped 4 bases and J dropped 4 bases, with 14 bases sitting between them. The CDR3 sequence is 15 residues long. Germline CDR1 and CDR2: MGHRA and YSYEKL. The CDR3: CASSRSRTAYNEQFF. CDR3 bases: TGCGCCAGCAGCCGCTCACGGACAGCGTACAATGAGCAGTTCTTC.

The chain links TRBV5-1 to TRBJ1-1, with TRBD1 as a possible D gene (5 bases). This CDR3 region has 14 residues. The V gene's germline CDR1 is SGHRS and CDR2 YFSETQ. V was shortened by 0 bases and J by 2 bases, with 8 bases between the two germline ends. CDR3 DNA sequence: TGCGCCAGCAGCTTGGACAGGCCCAACACTGAAGCTTTCTTT. It specifies CASSLDRPNTEAFF.

This clone was seen a few times. The genes are TRBV4-3 and TRBJ2-7, with 8 bases aligning to TRBD1. CDR1 and CDR2 (germline): LGHNA, YSLEER. The CDR3 has 15 amino acids. With V trimmed by 0 bases and J by 2 bases, 3 bases remained unmatched. CDR3 DNA: TGCGCCAGCAGCCAAGAGGACAGGGCAGCCTACGAGCAGTACTTC. Residues: CASSQEDRAAYEQYF.

The sample holds a few counts of this clone. The chain combines TRBV6-5 with TRBJ1-1; D is possibly TRBD1 (6 bases). CDR1 is MNHEY and CDR2 is SVGAGI in the germline V gene. Trimming left V 6 bases short and J 3 bases short, with 17 bases between. The CDR3 is 15 residues long. The CDR3 region is CASSDLTGGHTEAFF. CDR3 in DNA: TGTGCCAGCAGCGACCTTACGGGGGGCCACACTGAAGCTTTCTTT.

J is TRBJ1-1 and V is TRBV5-1; D is uncertain. Germline loops: CDR1 SGHRS, CDR2 YFSETQ. V lost 1 base to trimming and J lost 7 bases, with 14 bases between them. The CDR3 extends over 14 amino acids. The CDR3 DNA reads as TGCGCCAGCAGCTTGAGTCTCCAGGCCTATGAAGCTTTCTTT. Translation: CASSLSLQAYEAFF.

The chain links TRBV13 to TRBJ2-5; the match to TRBD2 covers 13 bases. V dropped 4 bases and J dropped 4; count of bases not matched to a gene: 3. CDR1 is PRHDT, CDR2 FYEKMQ, per germline (reference sequence). The CDR3 contains 15 residues. CDR3 protein: CASSSTSGRTETQYF. The CDR3 DNA is TGTGCCAGCAGCTCGACTAGCGGGAGGACAGAGACCCAGTACTTC. The full variable domain, in which reference TRBV13 and TRBJ2-5 provide the parts outside the CDR3, is AAGVIQSPRHLIKEKRETATLKCYPIPRHDTVYWYQQGPGQDPQFLISFYEKMQSDKGSIPDRFSAQQFSDYHSELNMSSLELGDSALYFCASSSTSGRTETQYFGPGTRLLVL.

CDR3 amino acids: CASSLGAEGEQFF. The CDR3 DNA reads as TGCGCCAGCAGCTTGGGGGCAGAGGGTGAGCAGTTCTTC. V gene TRBV5-1 combines with J gene TRBJ2-1, with TRBD2 as a possible D gene (5 bases). V was clipped by 0 bases and J by 9 bases, with 10 bases between them. The germline V gene encodes CDR1 SGHRS and CDR2 YFSETQ. The CDR3 loop spans 13 amino acids.

This clone was picked up a small number of times. V and J are TRBV5-8 and TRBJ2-2; 12 nucleotides agree with TRBD2. The CDR3 runs to 16 residues. With 2 bases clipped from V and 5 bases from J, the junction kept 4 bases outside the gene matches. Germline V gene data show CDR1 as SGHTS and CDR2 as YDEGEE. The CDR3 sequence: CASSFGLAGLTGELFF. The CDR3 DNA follows: TGTGCCAGCAGCTTCGGACTAGCGGGGTTAACCGGGGAGCTGTTTTTT. Together with reference TRBV5-8 and TRBJ2-2, the CDR3 gives the full variable domain: EAGVTQSPTHLIKTRGQQATLRCSPISGHTSVYWYQQALGLGLQFLLWYDEGEERNRGNFPPRFSGRQFPNYSSELNVNALELEDSALYLCASSFGLAGLTGELFFGEGSRLTVL.

The V and J genes are TRBV5-6 and TRBJ2-7, with TRBD2 identical over 8 bases. Looked up from germline, CDR1 is SGHDT and CDR2 is YYEEEE. V shed 1 base, J shed 1 base, and the junction held 13 bases outside the gene matches. The CDR3 is made up of 18 amino acids. CDR3 DNA sequence: TGTGCCAGCAGCTTGAGGAAGCGGGGGTTCTCCTCTTCCTACGAGCAGTACTTC. This codes for CASSLRKRGFSSSYEQYF.

Comments on this clone: Other nucleotide sequences in the sample specify the same CDR3. The V and J genes are TRBV9 and TRBJ2-5; D may be TRBD2 (5 bases). Germline V CDR1 and CDR2: SGDLS, YYNGEE. The CDR3 contains 12 residues. The V end was cut by 0 bases, the J end by 5 bases, with 5 bases between. CDR3 sequence reads: CASSVAGETQYF. The CDR3 DNA reads TGTGCCAGCAGCGTAGCGGGGGAGACCCAGTACTTC.

The chain has TRBV6-1 and TRBJ2-7; 9 bases align to TRBD1. V shed 6 bases and J 2 bases; nucleotides not matched to a gene: 8. CDR3 length: 15 residues. Germline CDR1 MNHNS, CDR2 SASEGT. The CDR3 sequence: CASRAQGTGTYEQYF. CDR3 in DNA: TGTGCCAGCAGGGCCCAAGGGACAGGGACCTACGAGCAGTACTTC.

The rearrangement links TRBV6-1 to TRBJ1-5, with D unclear. Germline V gives CDR1 MNHNS, CDR2 SASEGT. This CDR3 has 17 residues. Deletions cut 2 bases from V and 4 bases from J, with 18 bases between. CDR3 loop: CASSEINGRGRNQPQHF. The CDR3 DNA is TGTGCCAGCAGTGAAATAAATGGTCGGGGTAGGAATCAGCCCCAGCATTTT.

This clone was detected only a few times. V gene TRBV5-4 combines with J gene TRBJ2-7; D is perhaps TRBD1 (6 bases). CDR1 and CDR2 from the germline V gene are SGHNT and YYREEE (reference sequence). V lost 4 bases to trimming and J lost 3 bases, with 14 bases between them. The CDR3 loop spans 14 amino acids. The CDR3 bases are TGTGCCAGCAGCCTCAGGGGTGGGATCTACGAGCAGTACTTC. Amino acid sequence: CASSLRGGIYEQYF. Drawing the rest from reference TRBV5-4 and TRBJ2-7, the complete variable domain is ETGVTQSPTHLIKTRGQQVTLRCSSQSGHNTVSWYQQALGQGPQFIFQYYREEENGRGNFPPRFSGLQFPNYSSELNVNALELDDSALYLCASSLRGGIYEQYFGPGTRLTVT.

This clone was observed a few times. The rearrangement links TRBV7-9 to TRBJ2-7; 8 positions match TRBD2. The CDR3 has 15 amino acids. V shed 5 bases and J 2 bases; nucleotides not matched to a gene: 8. The V gene's germline CDR1 is SEHNR and CDR2 FQNEAQ (reference sequence). The CDR3 spells CASSPGGGATYEQYF. The CDR3 DNA reads TGTGCCAGCAGCCCCGGGGGGGGCGCGACCTACGAGCAGTACTTC.

The J gene is TRBJ1-2, the V gene TRBV7-2, with a tentative D call TRBD1 (5 bases). This CDR3 has 12 residues. Germline loops: CDR1 SGHTA, CDR2 FQGNSA. Trimming took off 5 bases at V and 7 bases at J, with 11 bases between the two ends. The CDR3 DNA sequence: TGTGCCAGCAGCACCCAGGGTAGTGGCTACACCTTC. Protein: CASSTQGSGYTF.